The 13 T cell receptor beta chains below were found in one sample sequenced in a study of shared clonotypes between healthy human individuals. Profiled with immunoSEQ multiplex PCR; TCRdb holds only in-frame clones, not every one. The top ten hold approximately 12% of the sample, which has approximately 510,000 clones, approximately 79% seen once. The specimen sequenced was PBMCs. The receptors stem from a woman aged 40 to 50 in good health. Some clones in this sample may be carry-over from other donors' samples.

This chain links TRBV5-5 with TRBJ1-1; D may be TRBD1 (5 bases). V was trimmed by 0 bases and J by 1 base, leaving 7 bases between them. Germline assignment: CDR1 SGHKS and CDR2 YYEKEE (reference sequence). The CDR3 has 14 residues. CDR3 sequence (DNA): TGTGCCAGCAGCTTGGGACAGACGAACACTGAAGCTTTCTTT. Translating it yields CASSLGQTNTEAFF.

CDR3 in amino acids: CASTRVGENTGELFF. The CDR3 nucleotides read TGTGCCAGCACCCGCGTTGGGGAAAACACCGGGGAGCTGTTTTTT. The J gene is TRBJ2-2, the V gene TRBV6-5, with D unresolved. This CDR3 spans 15 amino acids. In germline, CDR1 is MNHEY, CDR2 SVGAGI. Trimming stripped 7 bases from V and 2 bases from J, with 14 bases between.

The chain recombines TRBV7-2 with TRBJ1-2; D not resolved. From germline, CDR1 is SGHTA and CDR2 FQGNSA. The CDR3 has 13 residues. Trimming cost V 6 bases and J 9 bases, with 17 bases left between them. CDR3: CASSPAAGMSYTF. CDR3 coding DNA: TGTGCCAGCAGTCCCGCGGCGGGTATGAGCTACACCTTC.

V usage is TRBV7-8 and J usage is TRBJ2-3; a possible D gene is TRBD2 (5 bases). Germline assignment: CDR1 SGHVS and CDR2 FQNEAQ. The CDR3 extends over 15 amino acids. V was shortened by 3 bases and J by 0 bases, with 10 bases between the two germline ends. For the CDR3, the DNA is TGTGCCAGCAGCTTGGAGGAAACTAGCACAGATACGCAGTATTTT. This translates into CASSLEETSTDTQYF.

Many counts were recorded for this clone. The chain combines TRBV15 with TRBJ2-1, with TRBD2 matching 12 bases. V lost 0 bases, J lost 7 bases, and 7 bases stayed unmatched. This CDR3 region has 17 residues. Germline loops: CDR1 LNHNV, CDR2 YYDKDF (reference sequence). The CDR3 nucleotides are TGTGCCACCAGCAGAGAAGGTGAACTAGCGGGAGGAAATGAGCAGTTCTTC. Its protein is CATSREGELAGGNEQFF.

The V and J genes are TRBV11-2 and TRBJ1-3, with D tentatively TRBD1 (5 bases). CDR1 and CDR2 (germline): SGHAT, FQNNGV. CDR3 length equals 15 residues. V was cut by 4 bases and J by 1 base, with 11 bases left in between. The CDR3 spells CASSSRTSSGNTIYF. CDR3 DNA: TGTGCCAGCAGCTCCCGGACAAGTTCTGGAAACACCATATATTTT. The variable domain in full, with the rest retrieved from reference TRBV11-2 and TRBJ1-3, is EAGVAQSPRYKIIEKRQSVAFWCNPISGHATLYWYQQILGQGPKLLIQFQNNGVVDDSQLPKDRFSAERLKGVDSTLKIQPAKLEDSAVYLCASSSRTSSGNTIYFGEGSWLTVV.

The rearrangement uses TRBV5-1 and TRBJ1-2, with D uncertain. V was clipped by 1 base and J by 6 bases, with 10 bases between them. Germline V gives CDR1 SGHRS, CDR2 YFSETQ. The CDR3 length is 13 residues. The CDR3 DNA reads TGCGCCAGCAGCTTGAGTGCAGGAGATGGCTACACCTTC. It codes for CASSLSAGDGYTF.

V and J are TRBV5-6 and TRBJ1-2, with D possibly being TRBD1 (5 bases). The CDR3 loop spans 13 amino acids. The ends were cut back, 5 bases at V and 6 bases at J, with 14 bases in the middle. CDR1 is SGHDT, CDR2 YYEEEE, per germline. The CDR3 reads CASSLGAPNGYTF. CDR3 coding DNA: TGTGCCAGCAGTTTAGGGGCCCCAAATGGCTACACCTTC.

This chain joins TRBV9 and TRBJ2-3; D is uncertain. The V and J ends lost 3 bases and 0 bases respectively, with 11 bases between them. This CDR3 is 15 amino acids long. Germline CDR1 and CDR2: SGDLS and YYNGEE. The CDR3 DNA is TGTGCCAGCAGCGCCCAACCGACTAGCACAGATACGCAGTATTTT. Encoded protein: CASSAQPTSTDTQYF.

This chain connects TRBV5-1 to TRBJ1-2, with D unclear. Germline loops: CDR1 SGHRS, CDR2 YFSETQ. Trimming left V 2 bases short and J 0 bases short, with 14 bases between. The CDR3 length is 16 residues. The CDR3 sequence is CASSFTLMATNYGYTF. Written as DNA, the CDR3 is TGCGCCAGCAGCTTCACGTTGATGGCAACTAACTATGGCTACACCTTC.

The rearrangement joins TRBV18 to TRBJ2-2; 7 bases agree with TRBD2. The CDR3 length is 14 residues. V was pared by 3 bases and J by 5 bases, with 3 bases of the junction left unmatched. The V gene's germline CDR1 is KGHSH and CDR2 LQKENI. The CDR3 region has the DNA TGTGCCAGCTCACCGACGGGAGGAACCGGGGAGCTGTTTTTT. Protein: CASSPTGGTGELFF.

The CDR3 nucleotides read TGTGCCAGTAGTATATCCAGGGACTATGGCTACACCTTC. Its protein is CASSISRDYGYTF. The chain links TRBV19 to TRBJ1-2; tentatively, D is TRBD1 (5 bases). Germline CDR1 reads LNHDA; CDR2 reads SQIVND (reference sequence). This CDR3 spans 13 amino acids. Trimming cost V 2 bases and J 3 bases, with 7 bases left between them.

This chain uses TRBV30 with TRBJ2-7; D remains ambiguous. The CDR3 is 11 amino acids. Looked up from germline, CDR1 is GTSNPN and CDR2 is SVGIG (reference sequence). V was trimmed by 4 bases and J by 2 bases, leaving 6 bases between them. The DNA of the CDR3 is TGTGCCTGGACGACCGCCTACGAGCAGTACTTC. Its protein product is CAWTTAYEQYF.